One and the same sample provided the 28 T cell receptor beta chains below, sequenced in a study of OX40 agonist ivuxolimab in advanced cancers. Profiling relied on immunoSEQ multiplex PCR, and the TCRdb table lists in-frame clones only, not all of them. The sample yields 90,000 to 120,000 clones, approximately 89% seen once. The sample here was CD4+ or CD8+ T cells sorted from blood, taken in a trial of the OX40 agonist ivuxolimab. These receptors were obtained from an adult with an advanced solid tumor such as melanoma, head and neck, liver or kidney cancer.

V usage is TRBV11-2 and J usage is TRBJ2-3, with unresolved D. Trimming took 2 bases from V and 2 from J, leaving 8 bases between them. Germline V gene data show CDR1 as SGHAT and CDR2 as FQNNGV. The CDR3 length is 14 residues. The CDR3 loop reads CASSLRVTTDTQYF. Here the CDR3 DNA reads TGTGCCAGCAGCTTACGAGTTACCACAGATACGCAGTATTTT.

This clone was recorded only once. The chain recombines TRBV29-1 with TRBJ2-7; D is perhaps TRBD1 (6 bases). Germline V gene lookup returns CDR1 SQVTM and CDR2 ANQGSEA. V lost 7 bases, J lost 5 bases, and 21 bases lay in between. This CDR3 spans 14 amino acids. The CDR3 is CSALETGYSHEQYF. Written as DNA, the CDR3 is TGCAGCGCGTTGGAAACAGGGTACAGCCACGAGCAGTACTTC.

The CDR3 DNA follows: TGTGCCAGCAGGGGAACAGCATCCTACGAGCAGTACTTC. It encodes CASRGTASYEQYF. The chain recombines TRBV6-5 with TRBJ2-7; no clear D gene. Germline lookup yields CDR1 MNHEY and CDR2 SVGAGI. The V gene lost 6 bases and the J gene lost 1 base, with 10 bases spanning the gap. The CDR3 spans 13 residues.

The chain employs TRBV27 and TRBJ2-5; 15 bases fit TRBD2. The DNA end is a closer match to TRBJ2-7, so the J assignment may be wrong. The CDR3 runs to 19 residues. Per germline, CDR1 MNHEY and CDR2 SMNVEV (reference sequence). CDR3 region: CASTPHLRGLAGGGYEQYF. CDR3 nucleotide sequence: TGTGCCAGCACTCCGCACCTACGGGGACTAGCGGGAGGAGGGTACGAGCAGTACTTC.

The chain recombines TRBV7-2 with TRBJ1-4, with a tentative D call TRBD1 (5 bases). Deletions cut 8 bases from V and 3 bases from J, with 10 bases between. In germline, CDR1 is SGHTA, CDR2 FQGNSA. The CDR3 loop spans 13 amino acids. CDR3 in amino acids: CASGRGSNEKLFF. The CDR3, as DNA: TGTGCCAGCGGTAGGGGCTCTAATGAAAAACTGTTTTTT.

This rearrangement joins TRBV5-1 to TRBJ2-7; D possibly matches TRBD1 or TRBD2 (5 bases each). The CDR3 is made up of 17 amino acids. V dropped 3 bases and J dropped 6 bases, with 25 bases sitting between them. Germline CDR1 SGHRS, CDR2 YFSETQ. The CDR3 DNA follows: TGCGCCAGCAGCTCTGGCCAACCCGGGACCAGGTGGTCCGAGCAGTACTTC. Its protein is CASSSGQPGTRWSEQYF. Drawing the rest from reference TRBV5-1 and TRBJ2-7, the complete variable domain is KAGVTQTPRYLIKTRGQQVTLSCSPISGHRSVSWYQQTPGQGLQFLFEYFSETQRNKGNFPGRFSGRQFSNSRSEMNVSTLELGDSALYLCASSSGQPGTRWSEQYFGPGTRLTVT.

The chain carries TRBV5-1 and TRBJ2-2; D is possibly TRBD2 (5 bases). The V and J ends lost 5 bases and 4 bases respectively, with 18 bases between them. This CDR3 contains 16 residues. Germline CDR1 reads SGHRS; CDR2 reads YFSETQ. The CDR3 region has the DNA TGCGCCAGCAGGCCCGGGTCAGCGGAACTCACCGGGGAGCTGTTTTTT. Translating gives CASRPGSAELTGELFF.

The V and J genes are TRBV5-1 and TRBJ1-1, with a tentative D call TRBD1 (6 bases). This CDR3 region has 16 residues. Per the germline V gene, CDR1 is SGHRS and CDR2 is YFSETQ. V lost 0 bases and J 3 bases, leaving 15 bases between the germline ends. This chain's CDR3 is CASSLGGGQRYTEAFF. As DNA, the CDR3 is TGCGCCAGCAGCTTGGGAGGGGGGCAAAGATACACTGAAGCTTTCTTT. The variable domain in full, completed from reference TRBV5-1 and TRBJ1-1, reads KAGVTQTPRYLIKTRGQQVTLSCSPISGHRSVSWYQQTPGQGLQFLFEYFSETQRNKGNFPGRFSGRQFSNSRSEMNVSTLELGDSALYLCASSLGGGQRYTEAFFGQGTRLTVV.

The chain joins TRBV19 to TRBJ1-1; D unclear. Germline loops: CDR1 LNHDA, CDR2 SQIVND (reference sequence). CDR3 length equals 11 residues. Deletions cut 8 bases from V and 5 bases from J, with 9 bases between. The CDR3 bases are TGTGCCAGTCTCGTTTGGACTGAAGCTTTCTTT. Translating gives CASLVWTEAFF.

This clone was recorded only once. The rearrangement joins TRBV30 to TRBJ1-6; D not certain. This CDR3 comprises 15 residues. The germline V and J ends were trimmed by 0 bases and 8 bases, with 14 bases remaining between them. Germline V gene sequence: CDR1 GTSNPN, CDR2 SVGIG (reference sequence). The chain's CDR3 is CAWSVRWGEDSPLHF. The CDR3 nucleotides read TGTGCCTGGAGTGTGAGGTGGGGTGAGGATTCACCCCTCCACTTT.

This clone showed up just a few times. The chain is built from TRBV7-3 and TRBJ1-2; D is uncertain. V gave up 5 bases and J gave up 2 bases, with 12 bases separating them. Germline V gene sequence: CDR1 SGHTA, CDR2 FQGTGA. This CDR3 is 14 amino acids long. The CDR3 loop is CASSPGVTNYGYTF. In DNA, the CDR3 is TGTGCCAGCAGCCCAGGTGTGACGAACTATGGCTACACCTTC.

This chain joins TRBV5-1 and TRBJ2-7; D is undetermined. V was trimmed by 4 bases and J by 4 bases, leaving 9 bases between them. The CDR3 length is 12 residues. CDR1 is SGHRS and CDR2 is YFSETQ in the germline V gene. The CDR3 here is CASSLDGYEQYF. The CDR3 bases are TGCGCCAGCAGCCTGGACGGTTACGAGCAGTACTTC.

The CDR3 nucleotides read TGTGCCTGGAGTTTTGCGGAGAACACTGAAGCTTTCTTT. It is translated as CAWSFAENTEAFF. J is TRBJ1-1 and V is TRBV30, with D hard to call. The V gene lost 2 bases and the J gene lost 1 base, with 8 bases spanning the gap. CDR1 is GTSNPN and CDR2 is SVGIG in the germline V gene (reference sequence). The CDR3 runs 13 residues.

The chain couples TRBV7-3 to TRBJ1-3; D is perhaps TRBD1 (5 bases). The V gene's germline CDR1 is SGHTA and CDR2 FQGTGA. Trimming took 3 bases from V and 0 from J, leaving 6 bases between them. The CDR3 has 14 residues. The CDR3 here is CASSFGGSGNTIYF. CDR3 nucleotide sequence: TGTGCCAGCAGCTTCGGGGGCTCTGGAAACACCATATATTTT. Full variable domain (missing parts from reference TRBV7-3 and TRBJ1-3): GAGVSQTPSNKVTEKGKYVELRCDPISGHTALYWYRQSLGQGPEFLIYFQGTGAADDSGLPNDRFFAVRPEGSVSTLKIQRTERGDSAVYLCASSFGGSGNTIYFGEGSWLTVV.

The rearrangement joins TRBV10-3 to TRBJ1-2; 9 bases line up with TRBD1. This CDR3 comprises 13 residues. V was clipped by 10 bases and J by 5 bases; unmatched bases: 8. The germline V gene has CDR1 ENHRY and CDR2 SYGVKD. The chain's CDR3 is CATGTGIGYGYTF. The CDR3, as DNA: TGTGCCACCGGGACAGGGATAGGATATGGCTACACCTTC.

The chain is built from TRBV5-1 and TRBJ1-1, with a possible D match to TRBD1 (6 bases). Germline CDR1 SGHRS, CDR2 YFSETQ. The CDR3 consists of 15 residues. V lost 3 bases to trimming and J lost 0 bases, with 12 bases between them. CDR3 sequence: CASSSRGKMNTEAFF. The CDR3 bases are TGCGCCAGCAGCTCTAGGGGGAAGATGAACACTGAAGCTTTCTTT.

The gene calls are TRBV6-1 and TRBJ2-7, with TRBD1 identical over 7 bases. This CDR3 is 14 amino acids long. The germline gives CDR1 MNHNS, CDR2 SASEGT. The J segment lost 0 bases and the V segment lost 5 bases, leaving 4 bases of the junction unmatched. In nucleotides, the CDR3 is TGTGCCAGCAGTAAAGGACAGGACTCCTACGAGCAGTACTTC. It codes for CASSKGQDSYEQYF.

The chain is built from TRBV7-2 and TRBJ2-4; D might be TRBD1 or TRBD2, each matching 5 bases. This CDR3 has 13 residues. Germline CDR1 is SGHTA and CDR2 is FQGNSA. Trimming took 1 base from V and 9 from J, leaving 10 bases between them. The CDR3: CASSLVDGGIQYF. CDR3 DNA: TGTGCCAGCAGCTTAGTAGATGGGGGCATTCAGTACTTC. The full variable domain, rest sourced from reference TRBV7-2 and TRBJ2-4, is GAGVSQSPSNKVTEKGKDVELRCDPISGHTALYWYRQSLGQGLEFLIYFQGNSAPDKSGLPSDRFSAERTGGSVSTLTIQRTQQEDSAVYLCASSLVDGGIQYFGAGTRLSVL.

This chain links TRBV10-1 with TRBJ2-1; D not certain. V gave up 0 bases and J gave up 9 bases, with 9 bases separating them. CDR3 length equals 13 residues. The germline V gene has CDR1 WNHNN and CDR2 SYGVQD (reference sequence). CDR3 sequence reads: CASSESYVSEQFF. DNA for the CDR3: TGCGCCAGCAGTGAGTCATACGTAAGTGAGCAGTTCTTC.

The V and J genes are TRBV6-1 and TRBJ2-5; TRBD1 is a possible D gene (6 bases). Between the trimmed V and J ends, which lost 5 bases and 2 bases, there was a span of 12 bases. This CDR3 region has 14 residues. Looked up from germline, CDR1 is MNHNS and CDR2 is SASEGT. The CDR3 DNA reads as TGTGCCAGCAGTTTTAACAGGGCGCAAGAGACCCAGTACTTC. Protein: CASSFNRAQETQYF.

This chain connects TRBV6-6 to TRBJ2-7, with D maybe TRBD2 (6 bases). V was shortened by 4 bases and J by 3 bases, with 16 bases between the two germline ends. Germline CDR1 reads MNHNY; CDR2 reads SVGAGI (reference sequence). This CDR3 comprises 15 residues. CDR3 nucleotide sequence: TGTGCCAGCAGTTTTCCGACTAGACCCGGCTACGAGCAGTACTTC. Its translation is CASSFPTRPGYEQYF.

The chain joins TRBV9 to TRBJ2-1; the match to TRBD2 covers 11 bases. The CDR3 is 16 amino acids. V lost 4 bases, J lost 5 bases, and 8 bases stayed unmatched. Germline V gene sequence: CDR1 SGDLS, CDR2 YYNGEE. In nucleotides, the CDR3 is TGTGCCAGCAGCCGTAGCGGGGGGGCTACCGACAATGAGCAGTTCTTC. This encodes CASSRSGGATDNEQFF.

A single count supports this clone. This may stem from a read error, because a much larger clone lies one nucleotide away. This chain links TRBV2 with TRBJ1-1; TRBD1 is a possible D gene (5 bases). The V and J ends lost 5 bases and 1 base respectively, with 8 bases between them. This CDR3 has 13 residues. CDR1 and CDR2 (germline): SNHLY, FYNNEI. CDR3 residues: CASSSQENTEAFF. In DNA, the CDR3 is TGTGCCAGCAGTTCACAGGAGAACACTGAAGCTTTCTTT.

The chain couples TRBV11-2 to TRBJ2-5; 8 nucleotides align to TRBD2. The CDR3 length is 16 residues. In germline, CDR1 is SGHAT, CDR2 FQNNGV. V lost 4 bases, J lost 3 bases, and 10 bases stayed unmatched. CDR3 bases: TGTGCCAGCAGCTCAGGGACTAGGGGAGACGAAGAGACCCAGTACTTC. Its translation: CASSSGTRGDEETQYF.

A note on this clone: A read error may account for a junction end that differs from germline. The chain uses TRBV11-3 and TRBJ2-7; 7 bases are a match to TRBD2. The CDR3 runs 12 residues. Germline values: CDR1 SGHNT, CDR2 YENEEA. CDR3 amino acids: CASSLLGGVLHF. The CDR3 bases are TGTGCCAGCAGCCTACTTGGGGGGGTGCTGCACTTC.

The genes are TRBV7-9 and TRBJ1-2; the D is unclear. The V and J ends lost 5 bases and 6 bases respectively, with 7 bases between them. Germline-derived CDR1 and CDR2 are SEHNR and FQNEAQ (reference sequence). This CDR3 has 11 amino acids. The chain's CDR3 is CASSPADGYTF. The CDR3, as DNA: TGTGCCAGCAGCCCAGCTGATGGCTACACCTTC.

The rearrangement uses TRBV18 and TRBJ2-2; D ambiguous. This CDR3 region has 13 residues. Germline values: CDR1 KGHSH, CDR2 LQKENI. V was pared by 5 bases and J by 2 bases, with 6 bases between. CDR3 residues: CASSEANTGELFF. CDR3 nucleotide sequence: TGTGCCAGCTCAGAGGCCAACACCGGGGAGCTGTTTTTT.

This chain joins TRBV28 and TRBJ2-7, with D uncertain. Trimming removed 2 bases from V and 6 bases from J, with 14 bases in between. Germline loops: CDR1 MDHEN, CDR2 SYDVKM. The CDR3 loop spans 14 amino acids. CDR3 sequence (DNA): TGTGCCAGCAGTTTAGCCGTTTTTATGGGCGAGCAGTACTTC. It yields the protein CASSLAVFMGEQYF. The full variable domain, with the rest looked up from reference TRBV28 and TRBJ2-7, is DVKVTQSSRYLVKRTGEKVFLECVQDMDHENMFWYRQDPGLGLRLIYFSYDVKMKEKGDIPEGYSVSREKKERFSLILESASTNQTSMYLCASSLAVFMGEQYFGPGTRLTVT.